This TCR beta chain came from a study of Ad26.COV2.S vaccination and SARS-CoV-2 variants. Across the study: The COV1001 Ad26.COV2.S trial arm included the donor. Ad26.COV2.S shots went into the muscle once or twice, 56 days apart.

The study, taken as a whole, reports: Those who received vaccine or placebo ended up with similar non-spike TCR breadth. It is possible that the TCR breadth and depth analyses underestimated the total T cell responses.

Sample treatment: about 20 received Ad26.COV2.S at low or high dose, single or two shots; about 5 received placebo; per-sample allocation not given. Collection of the samples took place on day 63 after the first injection of vaccine or placebo. A remark on this clone: The antigen is not known.

This table comes from immunoSEQ multiplex PCR, and its TCRdb copy is limited to in-frame clones, with some not included. The sample lists a few hundred thousand clones, roughly 87% occurring once. The specimen comprised peripheral blood, sampled in a trial of Ad26.COV2.S vaccine versus placebo. The receptor was derived from a person between 18 and 60 years old who received the Ad26.COV2.S COVID-19 vaccine or a placebo.

This chain's CDR3 is CASSSLGHHSGNTIYF. The CDR3, as DNA: TGTGCCAGCAGTTCCCTCGGACATCACTCTGGAAACACCATATATTTT. The chain links TRBV28 to TRBJ1-3; weak D call: TRBD1 (5 bases). V shed 4 bases and J shed 0 bases, with 13 bases lying between them. CDR1 and CDR2 from the germline V gene are MDHEN and SYDVKM. CDR3 length: 16 amino acids.